Included here is one T cell receptor beta chain sequence, with context. What it binds is unknown. These data originate in a study of cytomegalovirus exposure and HLA in healthy donors. Study at large: Most donors, just over 80% of more than 300 genotyped, fell in the Caucasian-associated ancestry cluster.

This PCR relied on a set of 60 Vbeta primers and 13 Jbeta primers. Profiled with immunoSEQ multiplex PCR; TCRdb holds only in-frame clones, not every one. The sample has approximately 89,000 clones, about 74% seen once; the top ten hold roughly 3.6%. The study, taken as a whole, reports: Donor immune exposure was known only as CMV serostatus. Previous analysis showed most TCR beta V segments were productive about 87% or about 30% of the time.

This CDR3 is 16 amino acids long. V shed 6 bases and J 0 bases; nucleotides not matched to a gene: 9. CDR1 and CDR2 (germline): MDHEN, SYDVKM. The source material was PBMCs. The chain links TRBV28 to TRBJ1-1; TRBD1 matches at 8 bases. The receptor was isolated from a man in his thirties or forties in good health and CMV-seronegative. CDR3 sequence: CASRIGTGELNTEAFF. The CDR3 nucleotides are TGTGCCAGCAGGATCGGGACAGGTGAATTGAACACTGAAGCTTTCTTT.